This T cell receptor beta chain originates from a study of T-cell reconstitution after alpha-beta-depleted transplantation in children. Regarding the study as a whole: The main origin of T-cell counts and diversity one year after transplant was newly produced T cells.

Unique molecular identifiers were used to barcode this TCRbeta library. TCRdb reanalysed the PCR reads using MiXCR and keeps one entry per CDR3 protein. The sample yields 200,000 to 300,000 distinct CDR3 sequences, approximately 8% seen once. The V end was cut by 4 bases, the J end by 6 bases, with 11 bases between. The CDR3 covers 13 residues. CDR1 and CDR2 from the germline V gene are SGHVS and FNYEAQ. This clonotype showed up many times. Its specificity is not known. The chain links TRBV7-6 to TRBJ2-3; possible D gene TRBD2, 7 bases. This receptor was taken from a male patient aged 5 to 17 who had a stem cell transplant for acute lymphoblastic leukemia, so the T cells may come from the graft donor. Sequencing used PBMCs, mostly from graft donor cells, obtained 180 days after TCRalphabeta/CD19-depleted stem cell transplant. CDR3 region: CASSSEGGDTQYF. The CDR3, as DNA: TGTGCCAGCAGCTCGGAGGGGGGGGATACGCAGTATTTT.